This T cell receptor beta chain was recovered during a study of cytomegalovirus exposure and HLA in healthy donors. At the level of the study: HLA-typed donors contributed some 87 million unique TCRs, which were held in an early data release. Study-level results: It was only CMV serostatus that was available as immune exposure information. In an earlier analysis, productive rearrangement rates for most beta V segments clustered near 87% or 30%. Later analysis suggested most CMV-associated TCR beta chains were HLA-restricted.

The CDR3 covers 16 residues. V was pared by 2 bases and J by 0 bases, with 13 bases between. Per germline, CDR1 SGHNT and CDR2 YYREEE (reference sequence). In the PCR, 60 Vbeta and 13 Jbeta primers were used. TCRdb's copy holds only in-frame clones and misses some; the assay was immunoSEQ multiplex PCR. Among fewer than 200,000 clones listed, roughly four fifths were seen once. As for this clone: Its specificity is unknown.

The sequenced sample was PBMCs. This TCR derives from a woman aged 18-29 years in good health and CMV-seronegative. The chain joins TRBV5-4 to TRBJ2-3; D call uncertain. CDR3 nucleotides: TGTGCCAGCAGCTTCGCAGGTAGAACTAGCACAGATACGCAGTATTTT. Encoded protein: CASSFAGRTSTDTQYF.